What follows are 15 T cell receptor beta chains derived from one specimen sequenced in a study of post-analysis software for immune sequencing data. Whole-study results and caveats: TRBV5-6, TRBV5-1 and TRBV20-1 belonged to a set of about five TRBV segments that were more frequent in patients than controls.

Researchers reported that TCR beta cDNA libraries carried unique molecular identifiers. TCRdb recomputed calls from the PCR reads with MiXCR, one row per CDR3 protein. The sample includes about 820,000 distinct CDR3 sequences, about 50% of them seen just once. What these receptors recognize is not known. Specimen: blood. The receptors originated from a girl aged 5-17 years with multiple sclerosis.

The chain recombines TRBV7-2 with TRBJ2-2, with 8 bases identical to TRBD1. Germline loops: CDR1 SGHTA, CDR2 FQGNSA. J lost 1 base, V lost 1 base, and 11 bases had no gene match. This CDR3 has 19 residues. The DNA of the CDR3 is TGTGCCAGCAGCTTAGGGGCAGGGGGCCATGGTCAGAACACCGGGGAGCTGTTTTTT. This encodes CASSLGAGGHGQNTGELFF.

V and J are TRBV7-2 and TRBJ2-6, with TRBD1 as a possible D gene (5 bases). The length of the CDR3 is 15 residues. Germline assignment: CDR1 SGHTA and CDR2 FQGNSA. V lost 5 bases and J 3 bases, leaving 11 bases between the germline ends. The chain's CDR3 is CASSLTAIGANVLTF. The CDR3 region has the DNA TGTGCCAGCAGCCTGACAGCGATTGGGGCCAACGTCCTGACTTTC.

In its sample, this clonotype was seen a few times. The V and J genes are TRBV20-1 and TRBJ2-1, with 11 bases matching TRBD2. Germline V gives CDR1 DFQATT, CDR2 SNEGSKA (reference sequence). Unmatched junction bases numbered 9, after V lost 5 bases and J lost 0 bases. This CDR3 comprises 17 residues. The CDR3, as DNA: TGCAGTGCTCCCGGACTAGCGGGTGTTAGCTCCTACAATGAGCAGTTCTTC. This codes for CSAPGLAGVSSYNEQFF.

The chain is built from TRBV29-1 and TRBJ2-4; TRBD2 matches 15 bases. The J call may be incorrect, as the DNA end agrees better with TRBJ2-7. The CDR3 has 16 residues. Germline assignment: CDR1 SQVTM and CDR2 ANQGSEA. This chain's CDR3 is CSVGGLAGGPWGEQYF. As DNA, the CDR3 is TGCAGCGTTGGGGGACTAGCGGGAGGCCCCTGGGGCGAGCAGTACTTC.

This chain joins TRBV20-1 and TRBJ1-2; 7 positions agree with TRBD1. CDR1 DFQATT and CDR2 SNEGSKA come from the germline V gene (reference sequence). The CDR3 has 15 amino acids. J lost 6 bases, V lost 3 bases, and 13 bases had no gene match. CDR3 in DNA: TGCAGTGCTAGTGGCTTCCGGACAGGCGAGGATGGCTACACCTTC. It specifies CSASGFRTGEDGYTF.

J is TRBJ1-1 and V is TRBV29-1; 8 nucleotides agree with TRBD1. Germline V gene lookup returns CDR1 SQVTM and CDR2 ANQGSEA. This CDR3 spans 14 amino acids. J gave up 0 bases and V 5 bases, and 5 bases lay outside the gene matches. CDR3 sequence (DNA): TGCAGCGTTCTTCGGACAGGGATGAACACTGAAGCTTTCTTT. Translating gives CSVLRTGMNTEAFF.

The chain recombines TRBV29-1 with TRBJ2-1; TRBD2 aligns across 16 bases. V shed 1 base and J 8 bases; nucleotides not matched to a gene: 14. Germline loops: CDR1 SQVTM, CDR2 ANQGSEA. This CDR3 comprises 19 residues. In DNA form, the CDR3 reads TGCAGCGTTGAAGTCAGGAAGGGACTAGCGGGGGGGCCGTGGGATGAGCAGTTCTTC. This gives the protein CSVEVRKGLAGGPWDEQFF.

This clonotype was found a few times. This sequence joins TRBV18 and TRBJ2-5, with 7 bases aligning to TRBD2. The V gene's germline CDR1 is KGHSH and CDR2 LQKENI. J gave up 0 bases and V 1 base, and 2 bases lay outside the gene matches. The CDR3 covers 15 residues. CDR3 in DNA: TGTGCCAGCTCACCACTTGCGGGGGACCAAGAGACCCAGTACTTC. Translating it yields CASSPLAGDQETQYF.

The V gene is TRBV4-1, the J gene TRBJ2-1; 8 nucleotides line up with TRBD2. CDR1 and CDR2 from the germline V gene are MGHRA and YSYEKL. The CDR3 spans 16 residues. The V gene end was trimmed by 0 bases and the J gene end by 15 bases; junction bases not matched to a gene: 16. The CDR3 is CASSQDGGGYEPYRFF. CDR3 nucleotides: TGCGCCAGCAGCCAAGATGGCGGGGGGTACGAGCCCTATCGGTTCTTC.

The chain carries TRBV7-2 and TRBJ2-6, with TRBD1 as a possible D gene (6 bases). This CDR3 spans 19 amino acids. From germline, CDR1 is SGHTA and CDR2 FQGNSA. The V and J ends lost 5 bases and 0 bases respectively, with 20 bases between them. CDR3 sequence (DNA): TGTGCCAGCAGCCCCCAGTGGCGTCAGGGGCTCTCTGGGGCCAACGTCCTGACTTTC. As protein: CASSPQWRQGLSGANVLTF.

The J gene is TRBJ1-1, the V gene TRBV7-9; D not resolved. There are 14 residues in the CDR3. The germline V gene encodes CDR1 SEHNR and CDR2 FQNEAQ (reference sequence). V lost 11 bases and J lost 0, with 16 bases in between. The CDR3 bases are TGTGCCCCCACGGTACTGGGCTTGAACACTGAAGCTTTCTTT. It translates to CAPTVLGLNTEAFF. The entire variable domain, with the rest obtained from reference TRBV7-9 and TRBJ1-1, is as follows: DTGVSQNPRHKITKRGQNVTFRCDPISEHNRLYWYRQTLGQGPEFLTYFQNEAQLEKSRLLSDRFSAERPKGSFSTLEIQRTEQGDSAMYLCAPTVLGLNTEAFFGQGTRLTVV.

The chain has TRBV12-3 or TRBV12-4 and TRBJ2-1; 9 bases align to TRBD1. The CDR3 spans 15 residues. Trimming removed 3 bases from V and 6 bases from J; junction bases left unmatched: 6. CDR3 in amino acids: CASSFGTGLINEQFF. DNA for the CDR3: TGTGCCAGCAGTTTTGGGACAGGGCTAATCAATGAGCAGTTCTTC.

A few counts support this clonotype. The V and J genes are TRBV27 and TRBJ1-2, with TRBD1 identical over 7 bases. Germline loops: CDR1 MNHEY, CDR2 SMNVEV (reference sequence). The CDR3 totals 18 residues. Germline trimming cut 3 bases from V and 3 bases from J; bases unmatched to any gene: 16. DNA for the CDR3: TGTGCCAGCAGTTTGGGGGAGGCAGGGGGACCAAAATACTATGGCTACACCTTC. It codes for CASSLGEAGGPKYYGYTF.

The sample holds a few counts of this clonotype. The gene calls are TRBV6-5 and TRBJ2-7, with 8 bases aligning to TRBD2. J lost 3 bases, V lost 1 base, and 8 bases had no gene match. The length of the CDR3 is 16 residues. Germline lookup yields CDR1 MNHEY and CDR2 SVGAGI. The CDR3 coding sequence is TGTGCCAGCAGTTACTTGGGAGTAGCGGGAAGCTACGAGCAGTACTTC. Translated, it gives CASSYLGVAGSYEQYF.

A note on this clonotype: A junction boundary mismatches the germline segment, possibly from a read error. This chain joins TRBV11-2 and TRBJ2-7, with a possible D match to TRBD1 (5 bases). CDR1 SGHAT and CDR2 FQNNGV come from the germline V gene. The CDR3 extends over 14 amino acids. The CDR3 nucleotides are TGTGCCAGCAGTTTAGGGGTCTTCACCTACGAGCAGTACTTC. Its translation is CASSLGVFTYEQYF.